The following is a T cell receptor beta chain sequence with its context. The antigen remains undetermined. V was trimmed by 0 bases and J by 1 base, leaving 7 bases between them. The V gene's germline CDR1 is SGHRS and CDR2 YFSETQ. The CDR3 extends over 14 amino acids. The data are from a study of STAT3 mutations in large granular lymphocyte leukemia. Overall study: Immunosuppressive therapy was given to more than half of T-LGLL patients. Study-wide findings and caveats: Sampling intervals varied between patients and samples. All newly emerging clones after therapy were STAT3 wild type. Every T-cell large granular lymphocyte leukemia patient had at least one immunodominant TCR beta clonotype.

TCRdb's table, derived via immunoSEQ multiplex PCR, lists solely in-frame clones and lacks some. Of approximately 42,000 clones detected, around 80% appear once; the ten largest clones hold 0.4% to 0.55%. The gene calls are TRBV5-1 and TRBJ1-1, with D uncertain. The sequencing input was PBMCs. The sequence came from a human donor with T large granular lymphocyte leukemia. Some clones in this sample may be carry-over from other donors' samples. The chain's CDR3 is CASSLVAENTEAFF. The CDR3 nucleotides are TGCGCCAGCAGCTTGGTGGCAGAGAACACTGAAGCTTTCTTT.